This T cell receptor beta chain was sequenced during a study of blood T cell repertoires in COVID-19. Turning to the study itself: The origin of the acute and convalescent COVID-19 samples was the United States, Italy and Spain.

This CDR3 comprises 15 residues. V dropped 2 bases and J dropped 0 bases, with 10 bases sitting between them. Germline CDR1 and CDR2: SGHAT and FQNNGV. TCRdb's copy holds only in-frame clones and misses some; the assay was immunoSEQ multiplex PCR. This table has tens of thousands of clones, around nine tenths appearing once. The rearrangement links TRBV11-2 to TRBJ1-1; no definite D call. The clonotype originates from a woman of 80 years or more with acute or convalescent COVID-19. The source material was peripheral blood. The CDR3 protein is CASSLTDGVNTEAFF. CDR3 sequence (DNA): TGTGCCAGCAGCTTAACTGACGGAGTGAACACTGAAGCTTTCTTT.